The next 27 T cell receptor beta chains were all read from a single sample in a study of cytomegalovirus exposure and HLA in healthy donors. The data were produced by immunoSEQ multiplex PCR, yet TCRdb's version contains in-frame clones alone and is incomplete. The sample carries over 150,000 clones, about 90% recorded once. The sequenced material came from PBMCs. The receptors were gathered from a man between 18 and 29 years old in good health and CMV-seropositive.

The V gene is TRBV7-2, the J gene TRBJ2-7, with 10 bases identical to TRBD1. With V trimmed by 1 base and J by 5 bases, 11 bases remained unmatched. The CDR3 covers 17 residues. Germline CDR1 is SGHTA and CDR2 is FQGNSA. CDR3 sequence reads: CASSLGVLRDRGHEQYF. Written as DNA, the CDR3 is TGTGCCAGCAGCTTAGGTGTATTGCGGGACAGGGGCCACGAGCAGTACTTC.

In nucleotides, the CDR3 is TGTGCCAGCAGCTTAGCAGCCCCAGGGGACTATGGCTACACCTTC. Its protein product is CASSLAAPGDYGYTF. The chain couples TRBV7-9 to TRBJ1-2; tentative D call: TRBD1 (6 bases). Germline V gives CDR1 SEHNR, CDR2 FQNEAQ (reference sequence). Trimming left V 0 bases short and J 3 bases short, with 11 bases between. The CDR3 has 15 amino acids.

The gene calls are TRBV27 and TRBJ2-1; tentative D call: TRBD2 (5 bases). V was cut by 5 bases and J by 3 bases, with 20 bases left in between. CDR3 length: 17 amino acids. The germline gives CDR1 MNHEY, CDR2 SMNVEV (reference sequence). CDR3 coding DNA: TGTGCCAGCAGTCCCCCGGTTGGAGGACTTATCTACAATGAGCAGTTCTTC. This gives the protein CASSPPVGGLIYNEQFF.

This chain uses TRBV29-1 with TRBJ2-5; 12 nucleotides align to TRBD2. CDR1 is SQVTM, CDR2 ANQGSEA, per germline. The CDR3 is 15 amino acids. Trimming at V came to 6 bases and at J to 7 bases, leaving 12 bases not matched to a gene. The CDR3 loop reads CSVGGRLAGERTQYF. In DNA form, the CDR3 reads TGCAGCGTCGGTGGGCGACTAGCGGGAGAACGGACCCAGTACTTC.

The CDR3 is CASSSGGSVEQYF. CDR3 DNA: TGCGCCAGCAGCAGCGGCGGGAGTGTCGAGCAGTACTTC. The J gene is TRBJ2-7, the V gene TRBV4-1, with 7 bases lining up with TRBD2. CDR3 size: 13 residues. With V trimmed by 5 bases and J by 6 bases, 7 bases remained unmatched. The germline gives CDR1 MGHRA, CDR2 YSYEKL.

This clone has a single count. As DNA, the CDR3 is TGCGCCAGCAGCTCCCCGCTAAGTAGCGGGAGGGTCCGGGAGCAGTTCTTC. This translates into CASSSPLSSGRVREQFF. The rearrangement links TRBV5-1 to TRBJ2-1; 11 bases map to TRBD2. This CDR3 has 17 residues. V shed 3 bases and J 10 bases; nucleotides not matched to a gene: 15. Germline V CDR1 and CDR2: SGHRS, YFSETQ.

The rearrangement uses TRBV2 and TRBJ2-7; 9 bases match TRBD1. J lost 7 bases, V lost 4 bases, and 8 bases had no gene match. CDR1 and CDR2 (germline): SNHLY, FYNNEI. The CDR3 extends over 14 amino acids. This chain's CDR3 is CASSGRDRDREQYF. The CDR3, as DNA: TGTGCCAGCAGTGGCAGGGACAGGGATCGAGAGCAGTACTTC.

This clone was seen more than once but under ten times. This chain connects TRBV29-1 to TRBJ2-2; D gene unclear. The germline V gene encodes CDR1 SQVTM and CDR2 ANQGSEA. The CDR3 loop spans 11 amino acids. The ends were cut back, 8 bases at V and 7 bases at J, with 11 bases in the middle. This CDR3 reads CSSVHFGELFF. The CDR3 region has the DNA TGCAGCTCTGTTCACTTCGGGGAGCTGTTTTTT.

The rearrangement joins TRBV29-1 to TRBJ2-5; 7 nucleotides match TRBD1. Germline V CDR1 and CDR2: SQVTM, ANQGSEA. The ends lost 3 bases at V and 1 base at J; junction bases unmatched: 5. This CDR3 contains 14 residues. CDR3 in amino acids: CSVERTGVQETQYF. As DNA, the CDR3 is TGCAGCGTTGAGAGAACAGGGGTCCAAGAGACCCAGTACTTC.

The chain uses TRBV6-5 and TRBJ2-1; 9 bases align to TRBD2. The V segment lost 4 bases and the J segment 6 bases; nucleotides outside the gene matches: 7. Germline loops: CDR1 MNHEY, CDR2 SVGAGI. This CDR3 has 15 amino acids. This CDR3 is CASSFRSGSINEQFF. The CDR3 DNA follows: TGTGCCAGCAGTTTCCGTAGCGGGAGCATCAATGAGCAGTTCTTC.

The rearrangement uses TRBV11-2 and TRBJ2-1; perhaps TRBD2 as D (6 bases). CDR3 length: 15 amino acids. Trimming removed 6 bases at V and 5 bases at J, with 17 bases between. Germline V CDR1 and CDR2: SGHAT, FQNNGV. The CDR3 coding sequence is TGTGCCAGCAGTAATCAAGCGGCGGGGCACAATGAGCAGTTCTTC. Translating gives CASSNQAAGHNEQFF. The complete variable domain, with remaining parts taken from reference TRBV11-2 and TRBJ2-1, reads EAGVAQSPRYKIIEKRQSVAFWCNPISGHATLYWYQQILGQGPKLLIQFQNNGVVDDSQLPKDRFSAERLKGVDSTLKIQPAKLEDSAVYLCASSNQAAGHNEQFFGPGTRLTVL.

This sequence joins TRBV28 and TRBJ2-3; weak D call: TRBD2 (6 bases). Per the germline V gene, CDR1 is MDHEN and CDR2 is SYDVKM. The CDR3 extends over 13 amino acids. V lost 3 bases to trimming and J lost 4 bases, with 8 bases between them. CDR3 sequence (DNA): TGTGCCAGCAGTTTGGCGGGACCAGATACGCAGTATTTT. Translating gives CASSLAGPDTQYF.

This chain connects TRBV9 to TRBJ2-5; D is perhaps TRBD2 (6 bases). This CDR3 has 15 amino acids. The V gene lost 4 bases and the J gene lost 3 bases, with 16 bases spanning the gap. Germline assignment: CDR1 SGDLS and CDR2 YYNGEE. The CDR3 is CASSTSGTEKETQYF. The CDR3 nucleotides are TGTGCCAGCAGCACCTCCGGGACTGAGAAAGAGACCCAGTACTTC.

This clone appeared once. The gene calls are TRBV9 and TRBJ2-3; D might be TRBD2 (6 bases). Trimming removed 0 bases from V and 0 bases from J, with 8 bases in between. CDR3 length: 15 amino acids. CDR1 and CDR2 (germline): SGDLS, YYNGEE. CDR3 amino acids: CASSVAAGSTDTQYF. The DNA of the CDR3 is TGTGCCAGCAGCGTAGCCGCGGGGAGCACAGATACGCAGTATTTT.

The J gene is TRBJ2-7, the V gene TRBV28; 10 nucleotides match TRBD1. Germline V gene lookup returns CDR1 MDHEN and CDR2 SYDVKM. Losses at the gene ends were 5 bases for V and 5 bases for J; bases not matched to a gene: 9. This CDR3 contains 15 residues. Here the CDR3 reads CASSLRTGGNHEQYF. The CDR3, as DNA: TGTGCCAGCAGTCTGAGGACAGGGGGAAACCACGAGCAGTACTTC. Together with reference TRBV28 and TRBJ2-7, the CDR3 gives the full variable domain: DVKVTQSSRYLVKRTGEKVFLECVQDMDHENMFWYRQDPGLGLRLIYFSYDVKMKEKGDIPEGYSVSREKKERFSLILESASTNQTSMYLCASSLRTGGNHEQYFGPGTRLTVT.

This clone was observed a handful of times. CDR3 nucleotides: TGTGCCATCAGTGAATTGGGGCTAGCGGACTCCTACGAGCAGTACTTC. This gives the protein CAISELGLADSYEQYF. The V gene is TRBV10-3, the J gene TRBJ2-7; 7 bases align to TRBD2. The CDR3 has 16 amino acids. The germline V gene encodes CDR1 ENHRY and CDR2 SYGVKD. J lost 0 bases, V lost 3 bases, and 8 bases had no gene match.

V usage is TRBV7-6 and J usage is TRBJ1-1, with 9 bases fitting TRBD1. With 3 bases clipped from V and 6 bases from J, the junction kept 8 bases outside the gene matches. From germline, CDR1 is SGHVS and CDR2 FNYEAQ. CDR3 length: 15 amino acids. The CDR3 region is CASSLRTGDAAEAFF. CDR3 DNA: TGTGCCAGCAGCTTGCGGACAGGGGATGCTGCTGAAGCTTTCTTT.

This chain connects TRBV10-3 to TRBJ2-1; D remains unclear. Germline assignment: CDR1 ENHRY and CDR2 SYGVKD. With 3 bases removed from V and 0 bases from J, the gap between germline ends came to 6 bases. CDR3 length: 14 amino acids. CDR3 sequence: CAISDAISYNEQFF. Written as DNA, the CDR3 is TGTGCCATCAGTGATGCTATCTCCTACAATGAGCAGTTCTTC.

This clone was seen a single time. The rearrangement links TRBV29-1 to TRBJ2-7; a weak D match, TRBD1 (6 bases). The CDR3 spans 12 residues. Germline-derived CDR1 and CDR2 are SQVTM and ANQGSEA. Trimming took 8 bases from V and 5 from J, leaving 16 bases between them. The chain's CDR3 is CSTKQGTDEQYF. The CDR3 nucleotides read TGCAGCACGAAGCAGGGGACGGACGAGCAGTACTTC.

The rearrangement links TRBV5-1 to TRBJ2-7; 16 nucleotides agree with TRBD2. Germline CDR1 and CDR2: SGHRS and YFSETQ. V was clipped by 5 bases and J by 6 bases; unmatched bases: 11. The CDR3 extends over 17 amino acids. CDR3 DNA sequence: TGCGCCAGCAGTTGGGGACTAGCGGGAGGGCCCGATGGCGAGCAGTACTTC. Translated: CASSWGLAGGPDGEQYF.

The chain employs TRBV5-1 and TRBJ2-7, with D maybe TRBD2 (6 bases). The CDR3 totals 14 residues. Germline loops: CDR1 SGHRS, CDR2 YFSETQ. V was shortened by 4 bases and J by 0 bases, with 11 bases between the two germline ends. CDR3 region: CASSAGLASYEQYF. The DNA for the CDR3 is TGCGCCAGCAGCGCGGGACTTGCCTCCTACGAGCAGTACTTC.

This chain uses TRBV5-5 with TRBJ2-3; 8 nucleotides match TRBD2. With V trimmed by 0 bases and J by 8 bases, 8 bases remained unmatched. The germline V gene has CDR1 SGHKS and CDR2 YYEKEE (reference sequence). The CDR3 is made up of 15 amino acids. The CDR3 region has the DNA TGTGCCAGCAGCTTGGGGGGGACTAGGATGGGTACGCAGTATTTT. This sequence encodes CASSLGGTRMGTQYF.

V and J are TRBV27 and TRBJ2-5; D not resolved. The ends were cut back, 0 bases at V and 1 base at J, with 9 bases in the middle. The CDR3 is 15 residues long. CDR1 is MNHEY and CDR2 is SMNVEV in the germline V gene (reference sequence). The CDR3 DNA reads as TGTGCCAGCAGTTTATCGAGTCAGGCCCAAGAGACCCAGTACTTC. It is translated as CASSLSSQAQETQYF.

This clone is a singleton in its sample. V and J are TRBV30 and TRBJ2-1; D is uncertain. V lost 0 bases and J 7 bases, leaving 7 bases between the germline ends. Germline CDR1 and CDR2: GTSNPN and SVGIG (reference sequence). This CDR3 has 12 residues. DNA of the CDR3: TGTGCCTGGAGTGTATATGAGAATGAGCAGTTCTTC. This sequence encodes CAWSVYENEQFF.

This clone was observed a single time. Written as DNA, the CDR3 is TGTGCCAGCTCACCAGCCGGGACAGGGAACAATCAGCCCCAGCATTTT. Translating gives CASSPAGTGNNQPQHF. The gene calls are TRBV18 and TRBJ1-5; 9 bases align to TRBD1. Germline lookup yields CDR1 KGHSH and CDR2 LQKENI. The CDR3 has 16 residues. The J segment lost 3 bases and the V segment lost 2 bases, leaving 5 bases of the junction unmatched.

The count of this clone is one. V is TRBV7-3 and J is TRBJ2-1, with 9 bases that match TRBD1. The V and J ends lost 3 bases and 2 bases, in that order; junction bases with no gene match: 2. The germline CDR1 and CDR2 sequences are SGHTA and FQGTGA. This CDR3 region has 15 residues. CDR3 sequence (DNA): TGTGCCAGCAGCTTCGACAGGGGGACCTACAATGAGCAGTTCTTC. It is translated as CASSFDRGTYNEQFF.

The rearrangement joins TRBV5-6 to TRBJ2-3, with 8 bases fitting TRBD2. This CDR3 region has 16 residues. V dropped 2 bases and J dropped 4; count of bases not matched to a gene: 9. The germline V gene has CDR1 SGHDT and CDR2 YYEEEE. The CDR3 is CASSFSYGRASDTQYF. CDR3 nucleotide sequence: TGTGCCAGCAGCTTCTCGTACGGGAGGGCCTCAGATACGCAGTATTTT.